Detailed here is one TCR beta chain. What this receptor recognizes is not known. Base-call qualities are not available, and no considerably larger clone is one nucleotide away. The data derive from a study of cytomegalovirus exposure and HLA in healthy donors (dated by TCRdb to 2016 to 2017). For the study in its entirety: An earlier analysis of several hundred of the donors reported roughly 300 Gb of sequence data and 100 million to 120 million unique TCR beta sequences obtained from 180 million or so T cells. The study was designed to test whether signatures of past pathogen exposure could be identified by cataloging public T cell receptors. Among about 360 genotyped donors of the cohort, an average of around 240,000 unique TCR beta nucleotide sequences were sequenced per donor, about a sixth of them non-productive. The study used immunosequencing to profile the T cell repertoires of about 670 subjects and linked those repertoires to cytomegalovirus serostatus. An early release that covered roughly 600 HLA-typed donors contained 300 to 350 gigabases of sequencing data and around 80 million unique TCR sequences. A later genetic analysis took genome-wide SNP genotypes for about three fifths of the roughly 670 donors and used that subset as a discovery cohort. A later analysis re-analyzed previously published TCR beta repertoires from roughly 690 donors and added high-resolution HLA genotyping to study TCR occurrence patterns. To decide whether each TCR beta V gene segment behaved as functional or pseudogenic, an earlier analysis of fewer than 750 of the donors relied on high-throughput TCR beta sequencing. To predict cytomegalovirus infection status, the study brought together high-throughput TCR immunosequencing, statistical association of individual TCRs with disease status, and machine learning. Typing coverage differed by locus: A, B, C, DRB1 and DQB1 were typed in roughly 620-640 donors, DQA1 in about 500, DPA1 in over 600, and DPB1 in approximately 450. Donor age, sex, ethnicity and CMV serostatus were compiled together with the repertoire data. Every repertoire in the discovery cohort had been generated on one and the same sequencing platform. Rather than drawing on any new phenotypic data, the later analysis identified candidate immune exposures from TCR beta sequences and the way those sequences occurred across donors. Both class I and class II loci were covered by HLA typing, at four-digit resolution. Of the 350 to 400 genotyped donors, 65% to 90% fell in the genetic ancestry cluster associated with self-reported Caucasian donors. In addition to the first cohort of approximately 650 subjects, a separate validation cohort of approximately 110 different subjects was used. A few DR-DQ haplotypes were treated as single units for association and clustering because of strong linkage in the cohort. Results the study describes overall, beyond this receptor: This cohort had only TCR beta chains sequenced, and the lack of alpha or paired-chain data limited which features could be detected. The authors suggested that the approach could potentially be generalized to other disease states and immunological phenotypes. An association between a missense DCLRE1C variant and V-gene and J-gene trimming of TCR beta chains was found in a later genetic analysis and replicated in an independent cohort. Roughly uniform sequencing depth across donors was assumed in presence/absence analyses, although this assumption may not hold. Because counts were too low, around 18 rarely observed V segments, including chromosome 9 orphons, were left out of the earlier analysis of about 620 of the donors. A few of the identified cytomegalovirus-associated TCR beta chains were confirmed in vitro to be specific for cytomegalovirus antigens. Cytomegalovirus status was reported to be diagnosed by the classifier with high specificity and sensitivity in both the original and validation cohorts. Across donors, most TCR sequences were observed very rarely, whereas some public TCRs were present in many individuals. The 87-base-pair reads could not distinguish some IMGT-functional V segments, including TRBV6-2 and TRBV6-3, so those segments were excluded. In an earlier analysis of approximately 590 of the donors, most TCR beta V segments appeared in productive rearrangements about 87% or about 30% of the time, broadly matching IMGT annotations. In a later analysis, HLA-associated TCR beta chains were found to be more clonally expanded and to have lower generation probabilities than equally common non-associated chains. When HLA alleles, especially DR and DQ, strongly co-occurred, TCR associations were difficult to assign to individual alleles. A further reported finding was that TCR beta sequences accurately predicted the HLA-A and HLA-B alleles for most subjects in the first cohort. The study gave a list of about 160 TCR beta chains associated with cytomegalovirus. Most CMV-associated TCR beta chains appeared to be HLA-restricted in a later analysis, and the HLA associations seemed to be driven largely by CMV exposure. Because HLA typing was unavailable for some donors at each locus, only the typed subset was used in association tests. At a false discovery rate of 0.05, a later analysis linked approximately 18,000 TCR beta sequences to specific HLA alleles. According to a later analysis, TCR association rates differed among HLA loci, with DRB1 alleles showing the most associated TCRs and HLA-C alleles showing the fewest. Compared with the 666-donor mean, donors in an Asian-associated ancestry cluster had fewer N-insertions in productive TCRs, according to a later genetic analysis. A later analysis reported that several top co-occurrence clusters appeared linked to parvovirus B19, influenza, CMV and Epstein-Barr virus. Correlated functional status among segregating V segments might reflect linkage disequilibrium, but an unknown experimental factor could not be ruled out. A cluster of highly shared sequence variants was judged likely to be a technical artifact of the sequencing pipeline. Immune exposure information for the cohort was limited to CMV serostatus.

From cysteine to phenylalanine, the CDR3 is 17 amino acids long. Just the 51-base CDR3 DNA is kept, in frame starting at base 1. Based on the germline V gene, the CDR1 and CDR2 sequences are SNHLY and FYNNEI. Germline trimming amounts to 5 bases on V and 7 bases on J, with 17 as the count of junction bases outside the gene matches. The cohort consisted of 600 or so healthy bone marrow donors. At the time of sampling, all cohort members were nominally healthy, though unrecorded immune exposures were likely present. The donor was CMV seronegative and was included in the group of 352 seronegative cohort members. Every donor gave a peripheral blood sample, and the peripheral blood mononuclear cells from that sample were used for TCR beta sequencing. Genomic DNA was extracted from the blood cell samples with the Qiagen DNeasy Blood Extraction Kit. Libraries came from the immunoSEQ multiplex PCR assay. For the multiplex PCR, a mixture combining 60 forward primers for TCR Vbeta segments and 13 reverse primers for TCR Jbeta segments was used. Amplification of the CDR3 region of rearranged TCR beta genes was performed with a multiplex PCR assay on genomic DNA. Amplified TCR beta libraries were sequenced as 87-base-pair reads on the Illumina HiSeq System. The paper's processing steps were these. Across the 670 or so repertoires, a later analysis counted 75 million to 90 million unique TCR beta chains, some 11 million of which were shared by at least two donors. Raw reads were error-corrected and collapsed into unique sequences by a nearest-neighbor algorithm in which closely related sequences were merged to remove PCR and sequencing errors. V, D and J gene segments were assigned by aligning CDR3 sequences to IMGT reference sequences. For a sequence to be retained, at least a six-nucleotide match to both a V gene segment and a J gene segment was required. A rearrangement counted as productive if the CDR3 had no stop codons and remained in frame with V and J, and every other rearrangement counted as non-productive. CDR3 was defined by IMGT convention, running from the second conserved V-encoded cysteine to the conserved J-encoded phenylalanine. Sequences without an unambiguous match to a single V gene segment were excluded from the earlier analysis of a few hundred of the donors. An earlier analysis of a few hundred of the donors classified V segments as functional when productive rearrangements were above 56.7% and as segregating when the standard deviation between donors was above 5%. A statistical classification framework was built for diagnosing cytomegalovirus status from the catalog of TCR beta chain sequences. A later analysis assigned V and J genes by comparing TCR nucleotide sequences with IMGT/GENE-DB human TR gene sequences. A later analysis assigned CDR3 sequences and most-parsimonious VDJ recombination scenarios with the TCRdist pipeline. A later analysis defined each TCR beta chain by its CDR3 amino acid sequence plus V-gene family, and excluded reads lacking a unique V-gene family. A later analysis removed 550 to 650 highly shared, low-generation-probability nucleotide sequences to deal with suspected cross-contamination and a sequencing artifact. In a later analysis, a clonal expansion index for each public chain was calculated from normalized within-repertoire ranks of inferred template counts. A later analysis computed generation probabilities with a VDJ recombination model fitted to out-of-frame rearrangements, and checked the results against IGoR. In a later analysis, hypergeometric tests were used to score TCR-TCR, TCR-HLA and TCR-CMV co-occurrence, with a repertoire-size bias correction applied to TCR pairs. In a later analysis, false discovery rates were estimated by permuting HLA or CMV assignments 20 times. In a later analysis, co-occurring TCRs were grouped using DBSCAN, with TCRdist sequence similarity added in when clustering inside HLA-allele-positive subsets. Repertoires with fewer than 30,000 or more than 120,000 public chains were left out of co-occurrence clustering, as were a few repertoires with anomalous nucleotide sharing. This immuneACCESS table, as held by TCRdb, lists in-frame sequences with V and J called but not all clones. Of the missing ones, under half trace to an unresolved V gene in checked studies; the others have no known cause. Clone size and the V and J calls come from that table; the DNA yielded D and trimming. This sample holds 80,000 or so clones; roughly 80% were observed only once. The ten largest clones represent less than 4.5% of the sample.

The chain is assembled from TRBV2 and TRBJ2-7; a stretch of 10 junction bases matches TRBD2. The origin of this receptor is a man aged 35 to 55 in good health and CMV-seronegative. The sample was PBMCs. The DNA sequence is as follows: TGTGCCAGCAGTTACTTCGGGACTAGCGAGACCCTACGGGAGCAGTACTTC. Its protein product is CASSYFGTSETLREQYF.